This T cell receptor beta chain was identified during a study of cytomegalovirus exposure and HLA in healthy donors. General study points: It was likely that a cluster of highly shared sequence variants was a sequencing artifact. Later analysis identified a missense DCLRE1C variant that was linked to TCR beta V- and J-gene trimming.

Comment on this clone: As yet, its antigen is unknown.

The primer mix had 60 Vbeta and 13 Jbeta primers. Sequenced by immunoSEQ multiplex PCR; TCRdb stores in-frame clones only, minus some. The sample carries roughly 100,000 clones, roughly 70% recorded once. The origin of this receptor is a middle-aged man in good health and CMV-seropositive. The sequencing input was PBMCs.

CDR3 sequence reads: CSVPPLATYNEQFF. CDR3 sequence (DNA): TGCAGCGTTCCCCCACTAGCTACCTACAATGAGCAGTTCTTC. The chain employs TRBV29-1 and TRBJ2-1, with D possibly matching TRBD2 (6 bases). The length of the CDR3 is 14 residues. V was trimmed by 5 bases and J by 2 bases, leaving 13 bases between them. Per germline, CDR1 SQVTM and CDR2 ANQGSEA.